This entry concerns a single TCR beta chain. The data derive from a study of cytomegalovirus exposure and HLA in healthy donors. The PCR used 60 Vbeta and 13 Jbeta primers. Sequenced by immunoSEQ multiplex PCR; TCRdb stores in-frame clones only, minus some. The sample carries approximately 170,000 clones, 55% to 80% recorded once. The CDR3 length is 14 residues. Trimming removed 4 bases from V and 3 bases from J, with 10 bases in between. Germline CDR1 SGHVS, CDR2 FQNEAQ. Sequencing used PBMCs. The chain recombines TRBV7-8 with TRBJ1-5; D unresolved. The clonotype was recovered from a young woman in good health and CMV-seropositive. The CDR3 reads CASSSGILNQPQHF. The CDR3 region has the DNA TGTGCCAGCAGCTCCGGGATTCTCAATCAGCCCCAGCATTTT.